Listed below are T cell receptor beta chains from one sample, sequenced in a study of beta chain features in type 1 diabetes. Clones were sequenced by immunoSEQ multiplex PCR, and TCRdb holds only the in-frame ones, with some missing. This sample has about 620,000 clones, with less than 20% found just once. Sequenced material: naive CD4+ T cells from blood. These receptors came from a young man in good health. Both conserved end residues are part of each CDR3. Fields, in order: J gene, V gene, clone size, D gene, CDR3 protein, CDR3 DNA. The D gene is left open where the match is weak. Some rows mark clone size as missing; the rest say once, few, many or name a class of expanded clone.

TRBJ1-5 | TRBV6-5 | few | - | CASSLGQVSNQPQHF | TGTGCCAGCAGTTTAGGACAAGTTTCCAATCAGCCCCAGCATTTT
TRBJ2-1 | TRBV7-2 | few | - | CASSLSRDSPNEQFF | TGTGCCAGCAGCTTAAGCAGGGACTCCCCGAATGAGCAGTTCTTC
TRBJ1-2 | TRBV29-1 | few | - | CSAQGHGYTF | TGCAGTGCGCAGGGCCATGGCTACACCTTC
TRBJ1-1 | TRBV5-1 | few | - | CASSPRASDGAFF | TGCGCCAGCAGCCCCAGGGCTTCGGACGGAGCTTTCTTT
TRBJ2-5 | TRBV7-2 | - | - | CASSPTREETQYF | TGTGCCAGCAGTCCGACGCGTGAGGAGACCCAGTACTTC
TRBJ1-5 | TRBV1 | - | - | CTSSQGADSNQPQHF | TGCACCAGCAGCCAAGGGGCCGATAGCAATCAGCCCCAGCATTTT
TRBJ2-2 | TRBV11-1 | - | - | CASAQQPTGELFF | TGTGCCAGCGCGCAGCAGCCTACCGGGGAGCTGTTTTTT
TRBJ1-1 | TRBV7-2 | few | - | CASSLAPQPRGAFF | TGTGCCAGCAGCTTAGCGCCTCAACCTCGAGGGGCTTTCTTT
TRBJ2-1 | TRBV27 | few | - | CASSDTGTYNEQFF | TGTGCCAGCAGTGACACAGGTACCTACAATGAGCAGTTCTTC
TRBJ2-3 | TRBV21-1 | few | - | CASSRWGDTQYF | TGTGCCAGCAGCAGGTGGGGGGATACGCAGTATTTT
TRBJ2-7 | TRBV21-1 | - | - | CASRTGEQYF | TGTGCCAGTCGTACAGGCGAGCAGTACTTC
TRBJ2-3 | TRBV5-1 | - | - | CASSLRSTDTQYF | TGCGCCAGCAGCTTGAGAAGCACAGATACGCAGTATTTT
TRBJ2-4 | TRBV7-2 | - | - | CASSQNLVEAKNIQYF | TGTGCCAGCAGCCAGAATCTCGTAGAAGCCAAAAACATTCAGTACTTC
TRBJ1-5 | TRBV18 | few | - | CASSLTTEHSNQPQHF | TGTGCCAGCTCACTAACTACAGAGCATAGCAATCAGCCCCAGCATTTT
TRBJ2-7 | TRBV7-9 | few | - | CASSLGPTGSYEQYF | TGTGCCAGCAGCTTAGGCCCCACAGGGAGCTACGAGCAGTACTTC
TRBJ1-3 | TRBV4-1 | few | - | CASSQTTGRGNTIYF | TGCGCCAGCAGCCAAACCACAGGGAGAGGAAACACCATATATTTT
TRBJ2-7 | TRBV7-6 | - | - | CASIPWGAGYEQYF | TGTGCCAGCATCCCTTGGGGGGCGGGTTACGAGCAGTACTTC
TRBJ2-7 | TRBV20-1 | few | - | CSAGDRYEQYF | TGCAGTGCTGGGGACCGGTACGAGCAGTACTTC
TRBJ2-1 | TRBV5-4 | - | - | CASSLTGREQFF | TGTGCCAGCAGCTTGACAGGGAGAGAACAGTTCTTC
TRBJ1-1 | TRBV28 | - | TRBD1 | CASSFGPGQANTEAFF | TGTGCCAGCAGTTTTGGGCCGGGACAGGCGAACACTGAAGCTTTCTTT
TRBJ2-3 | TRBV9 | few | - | CASSVATGERGLATDTQYF | TGTGCCAGCAGCGTAGCTACAGGGGAGCGGGGGCTAGCCACAGATACGCAGTATTTT
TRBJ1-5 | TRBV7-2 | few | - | CASSLEIRGKPQHF | TGTGCCAGCAGCTTAGAGATCAGGGGTAAGCCCCAGCATTTT
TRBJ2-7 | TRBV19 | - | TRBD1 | CASSRGFEYEQYF | TGTGCCAGTTCCAGGGGGTTTGAGTACGAGCAGTACTTC
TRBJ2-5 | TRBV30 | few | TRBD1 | CAWSADRGKTQYF | TGTGCCTGGAGTGCGGACAGGGGGAAGACCCAGTACTTC
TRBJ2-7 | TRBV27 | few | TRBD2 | CASSLIAGALGEQYF | TGTGCCAGCAGTTTAATAGCGGGAGCCCTGGGGGAGCAGTACTTC
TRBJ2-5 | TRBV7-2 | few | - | CASSLEMARWETQYF | TGTGCCAGCAGCTTAGAGATGGCCCGGTGGGAGACCCAGTACTTC
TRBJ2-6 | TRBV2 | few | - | CASSETGANVLTF | TGTGCCAGCAGTGAGACCGGGGCCAACGTCCTGACTTTC
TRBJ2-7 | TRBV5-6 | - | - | CASSLNQGEQYF | TGTGCCAGCAGCTTAAACCAGGGCGAGCAGTACTTC
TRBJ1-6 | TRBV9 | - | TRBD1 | CASSVGPGTGLNSPLHF | TGTGCCAGCAGCGTAGGTCCTGGGACAGGGCTGAATTCACCCCTCCACTTT
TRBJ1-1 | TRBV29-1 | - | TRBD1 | CSYYRGGHTEAFF | TGCAGCTACTACAGGGGAGGTCACACTGAAGCTTTCTTT
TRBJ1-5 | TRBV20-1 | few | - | CSAPGGGRYHF | TGCAGTGCTCCTGGGGGGGGAAGATATCATTTT
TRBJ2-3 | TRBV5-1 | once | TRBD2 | CASSLIKRGMRDTQYF | TGCGCCAGCAGCTTGATTAAGCGGGGCATGCGAGATACGCAGTATTTT
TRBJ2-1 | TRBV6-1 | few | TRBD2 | CASSPGLAGHEQFF | TGTGCCAGCAGCCCGGGACTAGCGGGACATGAGCAGTTCTTC
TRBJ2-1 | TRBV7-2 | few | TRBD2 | CASSSLSGGGSYNEQFF | TGTGCCAGCAGCTCCCTCTCCGGCGGGGGATCCTACAATGAGCAGTTCTTC
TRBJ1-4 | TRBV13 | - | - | CASSSGRLGATNEKLFF | TGTGCCAGCAGCTCAGGGCGGTTGGGGGCAACTAATGAAAAACTGTTTTTT
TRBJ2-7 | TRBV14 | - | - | CASSQIRVQQYF | TGTGCCAGCAGCCAAATTCGGGTTCAGCAGTACTTC
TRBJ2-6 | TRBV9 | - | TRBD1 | CASSPTGQGITGANVLTF | TGTGCCAGCAGCCCCACGGGACAGGGGATAACTGGGGCCAACGTCCTGACTTTC
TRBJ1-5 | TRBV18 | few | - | CASSPNQGPSNQPQHF | TGTGCCAGCTCACCTAACCAGGGACCTAGCAATCAGCCCCAGCATTTT
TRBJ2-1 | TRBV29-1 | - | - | CSAGTLYNEQFF | TGCAGCGCCGGGACGCTCTACAATGAGCAGTTCTTC
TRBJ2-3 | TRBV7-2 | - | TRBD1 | CASSFRQGLGTDTQYF | TGTGCCAGCAGCTTCAGACAGGGCCTGGGCACAGATACGCAGTATTTT
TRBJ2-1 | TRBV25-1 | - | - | CASKLANRNEQFF | TGTGCCAGCAAACTAGCCAATCGCAATGAGCAGTTCTTC
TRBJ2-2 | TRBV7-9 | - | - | CASSLRVGRTGELFF | TGTGCCAGCAGCTTACGTGTAGGGAGGACCGGGGAGCTGTTTTTT
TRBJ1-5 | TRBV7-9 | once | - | CASSLVSRGLDNQPQHF | TGTGCCAGCAGCTTAGTATCCAGGGGTTTGGACAATCAGCCCCAGCATTTT
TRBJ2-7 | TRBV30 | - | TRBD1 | CAWSRDRGYEQYF | TGTGCCTGGAGCCGGGACAGGGGCTACGAGCAGTACTTC
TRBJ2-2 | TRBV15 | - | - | CATSRDYGRNTGELFF | TGTGCCACCAGCAGAGATTATGGCAGGAACACCGGGGAGCTGTTTTTT
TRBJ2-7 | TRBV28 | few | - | CASSLRVEQYF | TGTGCCAGCAGTTTAAGGGTCGAGCAGTACTTC
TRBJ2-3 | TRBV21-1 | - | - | CASSNDAVRDTQYF | TGTGCCAGCAGCAACGACGCAGTCAGGGATACGCAGTATTTT
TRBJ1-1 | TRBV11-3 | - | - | CASSLEGNTEAFF | TGTGCCAGCAGCTTAGAGGGAAACACTGAAGCTTTCTTT
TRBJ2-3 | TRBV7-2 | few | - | CASSFYREADTQYF | TGTGCCAGCAGCTTCTACAGGGAGGCAGATACGCAGTATTTT
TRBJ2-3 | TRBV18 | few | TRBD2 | CASSPLGTSGSTDTQYF | TGTGCCAGCTCACCCCTCGGGACTAGCGGAAGCACAGATACGCAGTATTTT
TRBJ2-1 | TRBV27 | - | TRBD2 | CASSVRAGTSGSYEQFF | TGTGCCAGCAGCGTTAGGGCGGGGACTAGCGGGAGCTATGAGCAGTTCTTC
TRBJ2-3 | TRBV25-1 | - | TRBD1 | CASSEPGQGIGTQYF | TGTGCCAGCAGTGAACCGGGACAGGGGATTGGTACGCAGTATTTT
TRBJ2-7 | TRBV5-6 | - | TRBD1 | CASSLRDRVYYEQYF | TGTGCCAGCAGCCTCCGGGACAGGGTTTACTACGAGCAGTACTTC
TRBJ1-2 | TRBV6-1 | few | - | CAVHVSQGSNYGYTF | TGTGCCGTACACGTAAGCCAGGGGTCCAACTATGGCTACACCTTC
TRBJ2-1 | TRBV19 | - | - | CASSGPDLSSYNEQFF | TGTGCCAGTAGTGGGCCAGACTTAAGCTCCTACAATGAGCAGTTCTTC
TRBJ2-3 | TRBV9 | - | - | CASSVGSSGTDTQYF | TGTGCCAGCAGCGTAGGGAGTAGCGGCACAGATACGCAGTATTTT
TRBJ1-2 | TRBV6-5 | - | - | CASRFPDSRTYGYTF | TGTGCCAGCAGATTCCCCGACAGTCGTACTTATGGCTACACCTTC
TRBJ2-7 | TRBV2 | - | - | CASRQGSYEQYF | TGTGCCAGCAGACAAGGGAGCTACGAGCAGTACTTC
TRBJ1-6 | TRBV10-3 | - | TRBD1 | CAISGTGTGESSYNSPLHF | TGTGCCATCAGTGGTACCGGGACAGGGGAAAGCTCCTATAATTCACCCCTCCACTTT